This T cell receptor beta chain was identified in a study of regulatory T cells in long-lasting Graves disease. General study points: There were preferences for TRBV28, TRBJ1-2 and TRBJ2-5 in persistent disease.

Combining iRepertoire HTBI primers with Arm-PCR of CDR3 regions, the authors built TCR beta libraries. A single record per CDR3 protein comes from TCRdb applying MiXCR to the multiplex PCR reads. The sample lists some 330,000 distinct CDR3 sequences, approximately 12% seen once, with approximately 17% in the top ten. The time point denotes: newly diagnosed GD, antithyroid drugs for less than 3 months. There was RNA extracted from PBMCs, and the TCR library was made from it. Patients met American Thyroid Association criteria for Graves' disease. This clonotype was observed many times. No antigen is known for it. V dropped 3 bases and J dropped 0 bases, with 9 bases sitting between them. The CDR3 has 14 amino acids. In addition, the sample was reused for a study of T cells in Graves' hyperthyroidism and ophthalmopathy. As that study records: The HTBI primer set was used in a first-round RT-PCR of the TCR CDR3. Ophthalmopathy stood apart from stable hyperthyroidism in a 13 V-J model.

Sequenced material: peripheral blood mononuclear cells (PBMCs), taken at new diagnosis, from a patient treated with antithyroid drugs. This sequence was found in a woman aged 18 to 35 with Graves disease. V usage is TRBV12-3 or TRBV12-4 and J usage is TRBJ2-7; D is unclear. In DNA, the CDR3 is TGTGCCAGCAGTTTGAACAGAAACTCCTACGAGCAGTACTTC. Protein: CASSLNRNSYEQYF.